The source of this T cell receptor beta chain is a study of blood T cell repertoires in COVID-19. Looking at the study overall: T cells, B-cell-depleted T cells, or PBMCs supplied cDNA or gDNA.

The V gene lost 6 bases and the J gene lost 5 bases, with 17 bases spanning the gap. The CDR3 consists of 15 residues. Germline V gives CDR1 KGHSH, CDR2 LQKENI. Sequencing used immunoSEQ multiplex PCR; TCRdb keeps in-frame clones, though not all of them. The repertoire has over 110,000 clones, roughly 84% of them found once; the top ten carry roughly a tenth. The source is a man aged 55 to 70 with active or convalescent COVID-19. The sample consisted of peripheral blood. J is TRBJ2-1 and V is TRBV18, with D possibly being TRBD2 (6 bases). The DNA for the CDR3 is TGTGCCAGCTCGCCTATCCTAGCGCGGGACAATGAGCAGTTCTTC. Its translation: CASSPILARDNEQFF.